These T cell receptor beta chains were read from a single sample in a study of T-cell reconstitution after alpha-beta-depleted transplantation in children. TCRdb reprocessed the PCR reads with MiXCR, giving one entry per CDR3 protein. The table lists roughly 790,000 distinct CDR3 sequences, roughly 15% of them singletons. Sequencing was performed on PBMCs, mostly from graft donor cells, taken 360 days after TCRalphabeta/CD19-depleted stem cell transplant. Receptors originate from a male patient younger than 18 who had a stem cell transplant for acute lymphoblastic leukemia, so the T cells may come from the graft donor. Each CDR3 is given with its conserved first and last residue. Each record gives: D gene, J gene, V gene, clone size, CDR3 protein, CDR3 DNA. A D gene is named only where the DNA matches it firmly. Only part of the rows carry a size: once, few, many, or a class if the clone is expanded.

NA,TRBJ2-5,TRBV29-1,few,CSVVGETQYF,TGCAGCGTTGTCGGGGAGACCCAGTACTTC
NA,TRBJ2-1,TRBV7-2,NA,CASTVTGYNEQFF,TGTGCCAGCACCGTAACAGGCTACAATGAGCAGTTCTTC
TRBD2,TRBJ2-1,TRBV4-1,many,CASSHRLAGATWDEQFF,TGCGCCAGCAGCCACCGACTAGCGGGAGCCACATGGGATGAGCAGTTCTTC
TRBD1,TRBJ2-7,TRBV29-1,NA,CSVRQGALSYEQYF,TGCAGCGTTAGACAGGGGGCTCTCTCCTACGAGCAGTACTTC
TRBD2,TRBJ2-1,TRBV11-2,NA,CASSFRGLAGARSYNEQFF,TGTGCCAGCAGCTTCCGAGGGCTAGCGGGAGCGCGCTCCTACAATGAGCAGTTCTTC
TRBD2,TRBJ2-1,TRBV11-1,NA,CASSLASGRFPHNEQLF,TGTGCCAGCAGCTTGGCTAGCGGGAGATTCCCGCACAATGAGCAGCTCTTC
NA,TRBJ2-6,TRBV9,NA,CASSVARQGPSGANVLTF,TGTGCCAGCAGCGTAGCCCGGCAGGGCCCCTCTGGGGCCAACGTCCTGACTTTC
NA,TRBJ2-7,TRBV28,few,CASSLWPFGSGSSYEQYF,TGTGCCAGCAGTTTATGGCCCTTCGGGAGCGGTAGCTCCTACGAGCAGTACTTC
NA,TRBJ1-5,TRBV3-1,NA,CASSPLGGYSNQPQHF,TGTGCCAGCAGCCCACTCGGGGGATATAGCAATCAGCCCCAGCATTTT
NA,TRBJ2-3,TRBV15,NA,CATSRDSPDTQYF,TGTGCCACCAGCAGAGATAGCCCCGATACGCAGTATTTT
TRBD2,TRBJ2-1,TRBV12-3/TRBV12-4,many,CASSSLRENVEQFF,TGTGCCAGCAGTTCTCTGCGGGAGAATGTTGAGCAGTTCTTC
NA,TRBJ1-5,TRBV10-3,few,CAMQEAPYQPQHF,TGTGCCATGCAAGAAGCTCCTTATCAGCCCCAGCATTTT
NA,TRBJ2-5,TRBV20-1,NA,CSATTGTGFQETQYF,TGCAGTGCTACCACCGGGACCGGATTCCAAGAGACCCAGTACTTC